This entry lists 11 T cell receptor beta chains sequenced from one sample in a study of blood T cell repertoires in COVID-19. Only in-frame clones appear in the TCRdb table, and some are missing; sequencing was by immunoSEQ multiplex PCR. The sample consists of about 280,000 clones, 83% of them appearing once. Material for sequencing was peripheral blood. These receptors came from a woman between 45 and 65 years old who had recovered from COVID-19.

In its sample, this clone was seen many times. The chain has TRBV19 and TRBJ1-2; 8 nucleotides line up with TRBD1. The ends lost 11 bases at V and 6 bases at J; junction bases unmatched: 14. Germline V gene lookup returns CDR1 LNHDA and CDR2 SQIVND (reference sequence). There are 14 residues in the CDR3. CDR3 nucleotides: TGTGCCGTAGGAGACAGGGGCGTATTTGATGGCTACACCTTC. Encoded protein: CAVGDRGVFDGYTF.

The CDR3 DNA follows: TGCGCCAGCAGCGGGACAGGGGCGGGAGGCTACACCTTC. This codes for CASSGTGAGGYTF. The chain carries TRBV4-3 and TRBJ1-2, with 10 nucleotides matching TRBD1. Per the germline V gene, CDR1 is LGHNA and CDR2 is YSLEER. With V trimmed by 5 bases and J by 8 bases, 5 bases remained unmatched. The CDR3 consists of 13 residues.

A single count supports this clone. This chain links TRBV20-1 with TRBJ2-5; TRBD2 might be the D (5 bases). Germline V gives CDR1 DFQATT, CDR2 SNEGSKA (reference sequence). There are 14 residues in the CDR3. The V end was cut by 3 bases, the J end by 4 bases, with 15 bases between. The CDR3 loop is CSASRVRRGETQYF. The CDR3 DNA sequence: TGCAGTGCTAGTCGGGTGCGCCGGGGAGAGACCCAGTACTTC.

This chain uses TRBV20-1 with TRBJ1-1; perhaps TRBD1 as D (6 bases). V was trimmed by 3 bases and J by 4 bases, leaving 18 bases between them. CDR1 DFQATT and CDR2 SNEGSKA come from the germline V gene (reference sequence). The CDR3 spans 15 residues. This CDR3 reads CSASNPSGGPTEAFF. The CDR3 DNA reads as TGCAGTGCTAGTAATCCTAGCGGGGGCCCCACTGAAGCTTTCTTT.

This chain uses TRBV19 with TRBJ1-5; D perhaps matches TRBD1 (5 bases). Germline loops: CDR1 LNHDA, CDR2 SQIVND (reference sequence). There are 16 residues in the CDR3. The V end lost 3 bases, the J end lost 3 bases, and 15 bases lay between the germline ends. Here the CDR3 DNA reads TGTGCCAGTAGTATGGGGCGGAGGGAGGACAATCAGCCCCAGCATTTT. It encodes CASSMGRREDNQPQHF.

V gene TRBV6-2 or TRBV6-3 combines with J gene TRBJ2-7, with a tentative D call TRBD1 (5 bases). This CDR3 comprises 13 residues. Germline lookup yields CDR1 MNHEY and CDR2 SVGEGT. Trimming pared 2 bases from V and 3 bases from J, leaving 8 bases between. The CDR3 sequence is CASSYQDIYEQYF. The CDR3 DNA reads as TGTGCCAGCAGTTACCAGGACATCTACGAGCAGTACTTC.

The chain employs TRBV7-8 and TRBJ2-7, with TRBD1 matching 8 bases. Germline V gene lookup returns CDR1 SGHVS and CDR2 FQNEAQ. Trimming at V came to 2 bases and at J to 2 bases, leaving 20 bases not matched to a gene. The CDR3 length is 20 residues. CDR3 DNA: TGTGCCAGCAGCTTACGTACGGCGAGGACAGGGATATCATTAACCTACGAGCAGTACTTC. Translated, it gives CASSLRTARTGISLTYEQYF.

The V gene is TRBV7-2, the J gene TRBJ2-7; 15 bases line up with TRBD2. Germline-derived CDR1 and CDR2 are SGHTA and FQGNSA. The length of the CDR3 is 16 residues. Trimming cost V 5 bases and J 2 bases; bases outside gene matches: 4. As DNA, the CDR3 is TGTGCCAGCAGCCGGGGACTAGCGGGAGGAACCTACGAGCAGTACTTC. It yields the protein CASSRGLAGGTYEQYF.

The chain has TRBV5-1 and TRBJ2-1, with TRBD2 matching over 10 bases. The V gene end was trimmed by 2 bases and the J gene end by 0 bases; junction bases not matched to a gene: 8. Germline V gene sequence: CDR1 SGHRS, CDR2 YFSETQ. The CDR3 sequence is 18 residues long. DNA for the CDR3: TGCGCCAGCAGCTTTTCTCACCCTAGCGGGAGCTCCTACAATGAGCAGTTCTTC. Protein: CASSFSHPSGSSYNEQFF.

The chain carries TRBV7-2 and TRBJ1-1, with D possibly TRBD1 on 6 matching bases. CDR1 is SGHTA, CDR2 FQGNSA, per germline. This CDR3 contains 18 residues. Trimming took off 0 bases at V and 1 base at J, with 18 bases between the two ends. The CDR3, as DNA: TGTGCCAGCAGCTTAGCGGTTGGAGTTGGGACACCGAACACTGAAGCTTTCTTT. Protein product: CASSLAVGVGTPNTEAFF.

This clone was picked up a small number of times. The CDR3, as DNA: TGTGCCAGCAGCTCAACCCTAGCGGTTACAGACAATGAGCAGTTCTTC. This gives the protein CASSSTLAVTDNEQFF. The chain has TRBV7-9 and TRBJ2-1, with 7 bases matching TRBD2. The ends lost 4 bases at V and 5 bases at J; junction bases unmatched: 11. From germline, CDR1 is SEHNR and CDR2 FQNEAQ (reference sequence). The CDR3 sequence is 16 residues long. The complete variable domain, with remaining parts taken from reference TRBV7-9 and TRBJ2-1, reads DTGVSQNPRHKITKRGQNVTFRCDPISEHNRLYWYRQTLGQGPEFLTYFQNEAQLEKSRLLSDRFSAERPKGSFSTLEIQRTEQGDSAMYLCASSSTLAVTDNEQFFGPGTRLTVL.